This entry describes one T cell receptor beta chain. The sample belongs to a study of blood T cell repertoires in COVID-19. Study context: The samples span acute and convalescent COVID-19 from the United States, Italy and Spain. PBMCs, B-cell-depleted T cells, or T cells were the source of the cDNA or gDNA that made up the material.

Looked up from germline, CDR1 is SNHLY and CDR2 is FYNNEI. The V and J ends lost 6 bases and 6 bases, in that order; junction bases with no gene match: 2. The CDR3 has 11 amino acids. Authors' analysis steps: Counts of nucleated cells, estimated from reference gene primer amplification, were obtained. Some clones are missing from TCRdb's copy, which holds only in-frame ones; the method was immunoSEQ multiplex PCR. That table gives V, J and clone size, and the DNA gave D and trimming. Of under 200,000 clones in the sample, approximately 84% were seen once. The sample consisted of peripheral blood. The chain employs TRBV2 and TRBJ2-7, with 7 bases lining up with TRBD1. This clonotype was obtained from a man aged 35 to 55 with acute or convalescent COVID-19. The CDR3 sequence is CASRQGVEQYF. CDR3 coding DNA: TGTGCCAGCAGGCAGGGGGTCGAGCAGTACTTC. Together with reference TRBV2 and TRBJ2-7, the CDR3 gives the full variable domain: EPEVTQTPSHQVTQMGQEVILRCVPISNHLYFYWYRQILGQKVEFLVSFYNNEISEKSEIFDDQFSVERPDGSNFTLKIRSTKLEDSAMYFCASRQGVEQYFGPGTRLTVT.